This T cell receptor beta chain was observed in a study of control samples from healthy donors and cancer patients. The table came from immunoSEQ multiplex PCR; TCRdb's copy has only in-frame clones and leaves some out. The data hold around 78,000 clones, with 94% observed a single time. Germline trimming cut 7 bases from V and 6 bases from J; bases unmatched to any gene: 14. The CDR3 contains 15 residues. Germline V gene lookup returns CDR1 MNHEY and CDR2 SVGAGI. The TCR comes from a woman aged 18-30 years in good health. This chain links TRBV6-5 with TRBJ2-7; 8 bases agree with TRBD1. The specimen was blood. In DNA, the CDR3 is TGTGCCAGCATCAAGGACAGGGCACTAGGCGGCGAGCAGTACTTC. It yields the protein CASIKDRALGGEQYF.